The next 31 T cell receptor beta chains were all read from a single sample in a study of sequential checkpoint blockade in melanoma. Specified treatment: randomized to nivolumab then ipilimumab (arm A) or the reverse (arm B). Produced via immunoSEQ multiplex PCR; TCRdb's table is partial and in-frame only. The sample holds thousands of clones, 20% seen once. The source was tumor tissue (inferred from file names), collected from a patient given nivolumab and ipilimumab in sequence. The receptor source for this set is a human donor with melanoma.

The V gene is TRBV9, the J gene TRBJ2-3; TRBD2 aligns across 7 bases. Germline V gives CDR1 SGDLS, CDR2 YYNGEE. The CDR3 length is 14 residues. V shed 5 bases and J 8 bases; nucleotides not matched to a gene: 11. Here the CDR3 reads CASSPGTISFTQYF. The DNA of the CDR3 is TGTGCCAGCAGTCCCGGGACTATTTCTTTTACGCAGTATTTT.

The chain recombines TRBV9 with TRBJ2-1; no clear D gene. The length of the CDR3 is 15 residues. Germline V lookup: CDR1 SGDLS, CDR2 YYNGEE. V lost 0 bases, J lost 5 bases, and 12 bases lay in between. CDR3 sequence: CASSVELQSHNEQFF. Written as DNA, the CDR3 is TGTGCCAGCAGCGTAGAATTGCAATCACACAATGAGCAGTTCTTC. Drawing the rest from reference TRBV9 and TRBJ2-1, the complete variable domain is DSGVTQTPKHLITATGQRVTLRCSPRSGDLSVYWYQQSLDQGLQFLIQYYNGEERAKGNILERFSAQQFPDLHSELNLSSLELGDSALYFCASSVELQSHNEQFFGPGTRLTVL.

The rearrangement links TRBV6-8 to TRBJ2-7; D may be TRBD1 (6 bases). The CDR3 has 14 amino acids. Trimming cost V 7 bases and J 9 bases, with 22 bases left between them. Germline V gene data show CDR1 as MNHGY and CDR2 as SAAAGT. The chain's CDR3 is CASKDHREVFGQYF. In DNA, the CDR3 is TGTGCCAGCAAGGATCACAGGGAAGTATTCGGGCAGTACTTC.

This clone is medium-sized by share. J is TRBJ2-7 and V is TRBV11-3; D possibly corresponds to TRBD1 (5 bases). CDR1 is SGHNT, CDR2 YENEEA, per germline. This CDR3 comprises 16 residues. V was clipped by 5 bases and J by 0 bases, with 17 bases between them. CDR3 bases: TGTGCCAGCAGCCCTACGACAGATATTCTCTCCTACGAGCAGTACTTC. Translating gives CASSPTTDILSYEQYF.

Only a few counts were recorded for this clone. This chain connects TRBV11-3 to TRBJ2-5, with 12 bases matching TRBD1. Germline V gene lookup returns CDR1 SGHNT and CDR2 YENEEA. The CDR3 spans 18 residues. V lost 3 bases to trimming and J lost 0 bases; unmatched junction nucleotides: 8. The CDR3 DNA follows: TGTGCCAGCAGCTTGGGGACAGGGGGCTGGCTCTACCAAGAGACCCAGTACTTC. This translates into CASSLGTGGWLYQETQYF.

This clone was counted a few times. This chain connects TRBV12-5 to TRBJ2-2; possibly TRBD2 for D (6 bases). The CDR3 contains 12 residues. Germline V gene data show CDR1 as LGHNT and CDR2 as FRNRAP. This CDR3 reads CASGSRAGELFF. DNA of the CDR3: TGTGCCAGCGGGTCCCGGGCCGGGGAGCTGTTTTTT. Full variable domain (outside the CDR3, taken from reference TRBV12-5 and TRBJ2-2): DARVTQTPRHKVTEMGQEVTMRCQPILGHNTVFWYRQTMMQGLELLAYFRNRAPLDDSGMPKDRFSAEMPDATLATLKIQPSEPRDSAVYFCASGSRAGELFFGEGSRLTVL.

The chain carries TRBV6-1 and TRBJ2-3; 8 bases align to TRBD2. V shed 1 base, J shed 4 bases, and the junction held 4 bases outside the gene matches. Germline V gene data show CDR1 as MNHNS and CDR2 as SASEGT. This CDR3 comprises 15 residues. CDR3 residues: CASSEGGRGADTQYF. In nucleotides, the CDR3 is TGTGCCAGCAGTGAAGGTGGGCGGGGGGCAGATACGCAGTATTTT.

This chain links TRBV5-1 with TRBJ2-7; the match to TRBD1 covers 7 bases. CDR3 length: 14 amino acids. The V gene's germline CDR1 is SGHRS and CDR2 YFSETQ. Trimming at V came to 3 bases and at J to 0 bases, leaving 3 bases not matched to a gene. The CDR3: CASSSTGNSYEQYF. DNA of the CDR3: TGCGCCAGCAGCTCGACAGGGAACTCCTACGAGCAGTACTTC.

This clone was seen a few times. The V gene is TRBV2, the J gene TRBJ2-3; the D is unclear. Trimming removed 5 bases from V and 6 bases from J, with 12 bases in between. Germline values: CDR1 SNHLY, CDR2 FYNNEI. There are 13 residues in the CDR3. The CDR3 DNA reads as TGTGCCAGCAGTCGACTTGGTGGGGATACGCAGTATTTT. Encoded protein: CASSRLGGDTQYF.

The gene calls are TRBV5-1 and TRBJ2-3; D gene uncertain. The CDR3 covers 14 residues. Germline CDR1 SGHRS, CDR2 YFSETQ. V lost 1 base and J lost 4, with 10 bases in between. The CDR3 reads CASSLYLTADTQYF. The CDR3, as DNA: TGCGCCAGCAGCTTGTATCTGACTGCAGATACGCAGTATTTT.

This clone rates as medium-sized. This sequence joins TRBV19 and TRBJ2-7; 9 bases fit TRBD1. Trimming cost V 10 bases and J 5 bases; bases outside gene matches: 12. Germline V gene sequence: CDR1 LNHDA, CDR2 SQIVND (reference sequence). The CDR3 has 14 residues. CDR3 protein: CATTPGTGSHEQYF. For the CDR3, the DNA is TGTGCCACCACCCCTGGGACAGGGTCCCACGAGCAGTACTTC.

The V call is TRBV5-1, the J call TRBJ2-2; TRBD2 aligns across 14 bases. V lost 0 bases to trimming and J lost 6 bases; unmatched junction nucleotides: 10. This CDR3 region has 19 residues. Germline V gene sequence: CDR1 SGHRS, CDR2 YFSETQ. The CDR3 bases are TGCGCCAGCAGCTTGGAAGATCCGGGACTAGCGGGGGAGGCCGGGGAGCTGTTTTTT. It yields the protein CASSLEDPGLAGEAGELFF.

This clone was seen at least ten times. This sequence joins TRBV9 and TRBJ2-3, with 12 bases identical to TRBD2. CDR3 size: 18 residues. The junction had 8 bases not matched to a gene; V was cut back by 3 bases and J by 0 bases. Germline assignment: CDR1 SGDLS and CDR2 YYNGEE. The CDR3 reads CASSAATSGGSSTDTQYF. DNA of the CDR3: TGTGCCAGCAGCGCCGCTACTAGCGGGGGGTCCAGCACAGATACGCAGTATTTT.

The chain uses TRBV6-8 and TRBJ2-5; D is tentatively TRBD1 or TRBD2 (5 bases each). CDR3 size: 16 residues. Deletions cut 0 bases from V and 5 bases from J, with 16 bases between. Germline V gene sequence: CDR1 MNHGY, CDR2 SAAAGT. The CDR3: CASSYSIEGTGETQYF. CDR3 sequence (DNA): TGTGCCAGCAGTTACTCGATTGAGGGGACCGGGGAGACCCAGTACTTC.

This chain connects TRBV11-3 to TRBJ2-7; 8 nucleotides match TRBD1. The CDR3 extends over 14 amino acids. V shed 5 bases and J 6 bases; nucleotides not matched to a gene: 9. Germline CDR1 reads SGHNT; CDR2 reads YENEEA. For the CDR3, the DNA is TGTGCCAGCAGCCAAAGACAGGGGTCGGGCGAGCAGTACTTC. It specifies CASSQRQGSGEQYF. The full variable domain, rest sourced from reference TRBV11-3 and TRBJ2-7, is EAGVVQSPRYKIIEKKQPVAFWCNPISGHNTLYWYLQNLGQGPELLIRYENEEAVDDSQLPKDRFSAERLKGVDSTLKIQPAELGDSAVYLCASSQRQGSGEQYFGPGTRLTVT.

This clone was found many times. J is TRBJ2-7 and V is TRBV11-3; weak D call: TRBD2 (7 bases). V lost 6 bases and J 0 bases, leaving 18 bases between the germline ends. The CDR3 is 16 residues long. Germline lookup yields CDR1 SGHNT and CDR2 YENEEA. CDR3 in amino acids: CASRREIGGASYEQYF. CDR3 bases: TGTGCCAGCAGACGGGAAATAGGGGGGGCCTCCTACGAGCAGTACTTC.

For the CDR3, the DNA is TGTGCCAGCAGTACCCCGGGACAGGGTAGGAATGAGCAGTTCTTC. Amino acid sequence: CASSTPGQGRNEQFF. The chain carries TRBV6-8 and TRBJ2-1; 9 bases line up with TRBD1. J gave up 7 bases and V 5 bases, and 9 bases lay outside the gene matches. Germline CDR1 MNHGY, CDR2 SAAAGT. This CDR3 has 15 residues.

This clone was detected once. The chain recombines TRBV5-1 with TRBJ1-1, with D hard to call. V lost 5 bases, J lost 1 base, and 12 bases lay in between. The germline gives CDR1 SGHRS, CDR2 YFSETQ. The length of the CDR3 is 14 residues. The DNA for the CDR3 is TGCGCCAGCAGATATGGACGGGGGAACACTGAAGCTTTCTTT. Encoded protein: CASRYGRGNTEAFF.

The rearrangement joins TRBV15 to TRBJ2-5; perhaps D is TRBD1 or TRBD2 (5 bases each). The CDR3 is 14 amino acids. Deletions cut 4 bases from V and 3 bases from J, with 12 bases between. Looked up from germline, CDR1 is LNHNV and CDR2 is YYDKDF (reference sequence). CDR3 in amino acids: CATSTRDGEETQYF. The DNA for the CDR3 is TGTGCCACCAGCACTAGGGACGGAGAAGAGACCCAGTACTTC.

This clone was observed a few times. The J gene is TRBJ1-4, the V gene TRBV6-8, with 12 bases that match TRBD1. The junction had 12 bases not matched to a gene; V was cut back by 6 bases and J by 7 bases. Germline V lookup: CDR1 MNHGY, CDR2 SAAAGT. The length of the CDR3 is 17 residues. The CDR3 loop is CASSVGQGAPFGEKLFF. CDR3 bases: TGTGCCAGCAGCGTGGGACAGGGGGCGCCTTTTGGTGAAAAACTGTTTTTT.

This clone showed up many times. V is TRBV6-8 and J is TRBJ2-7, with D possibly called TRBD1 or TRBD2 (5 bases each). V lost 0 bases and J lost 2, with 14 bases in between. Germline CDR1 MNHGY, CDR2 SAAAGT. The CDR3 is 16 amino acids. In nucleotides, the CDR3 is TGTGCCAGCAGTTACTCCGGGAAGGGGAACCCCTACGAGCAGTACTTC. Amino acid sequence: CASSYSGKGNPYEQYF.

This clone occurred a few times. The rearrangement links TRBV12-5 to TRBJ1-3; tentatively, D is TRBD1 (6 bases). Germline loops: CDR1 LGHNT, CDR2 FRNRAP. The CDR3 covers 15 residues. CDR3 protein: CASTWGPDSGNTIYF. The CDR3, as DNA: TGTGCCAGCACCTGGGGGCCAGATTCTGGAAACACCATATATTTT.

By share, this clone ranks as large. The chain links TRBV4-1 to TRBJ2-1; no clear D. Germline V gene lookup returns CDR1 MGHRA and CDR2 YSYEKL. CDR3 length: 13 amino acids. V was clipped by 0 bases and J by 7 bases, with 7 bases between them. The CDR3 reads CASSQDPQNEQFF. CDR3 in DNA: TGCGCCAGCAGCCAAGATCCCCAGAATGAGCAGTTCTTC.

As DNA, the CDR3 is TGCGCCAGCAGCCGGCAAGAGTACCAAGAGACCCAGTACTTC. Protein product: CASSRQEYQETQYF. This chain joins TRBV1 and TRBJ2-5. TRBV1 represents a pseudogene. The CDR3 is 14 amino acids.

V gene TRBV5-1 combines with J gene TRBJ1-4; D is unresolved. This CDR3 spans 15 amino acids. The V and J ends lost 0 bases and 4 bases respectively, with 10 bases between them. The germline gives CDR1 SGHRS, CDR2 YFSETQ. The CDR3 region is CASSLGSAGNEKLFF. CDR3 coding DNA: TGCGCCAGCAGCTTGGGCTCCGCCGGTAATGAAAAACTGTTTTTT.

The genes are TRBV6-8 and TRBJ2-1; 8 bases line up with TRBD1. J gave up 2 bases and V 0 bases, and 6 bases lay outside the gene matches. Germline V gene sequence: CDR1 MNHGY, CDR2 SAAAGT. This CDR3 has 17 residues. The CDR3 reads CASSYSVRDRTYNEQFF. CDR3 in DNA: TGTGCCAGCAGTTACTCAGTTAGGGACAGGACCTACAATGAGCAGTTCTTC.

The chain carries TRBV6-8 and TRBJ1-5; the match to TRBD1 covers 8 bases. Germline CDR1 MNHGY, CDR2 SAAAGT. Trimming cost V 8 bases and J 8 bases; bases outside gene matches: 8. The CDR3 length is 13 residues. The CDR3 region is CASSDRVREPQHF. The CDR3 coding sequence is TGTGCCAGCTCGGACAGGGTTCGGGAGCCCCAGCATTTT.

This clone showed up just a few times. CDR3 region: CASRGGTSYEQYF. CDR3 coding DNA: TGTGCCAGTCGAGGAGGGACTAGCTACGAGCAGTACTTC. This chain links TRBV7-4 with TRBJ2-7; 8 bases line up with TRBD2. J was trimmed by 3 bases and V by 9 bases; bases with no gene match: 7. CDR1 is SGHVT, CDR2 SQSDAQ, per germline. The CDR3 has 13 amino acids.

In this sample, this clone turned up a few times. This sequence joins TRBV6-8 and TRBJ2-2, with 9 bases matching TRBD1. Germline V lookup: CDR1 MNHGY, CDR2 SAAAGT. CDR3 length: 13 residues. J was trimmed by 4 bases and V by 11 bases; bases with no gene match: 5. CDR3 DNA: TGTGCCGGAGGACAGGGGTTCACCGGGGAGCTGTTTTTT. Protein: CAGGQGFTGELFF.

Sample share makes this clone large. V gene TRBV11-3 combines with J gene TRBJ2-7, with D tentatively TRBD2 (6 bases). The ends were cut back, 5 bases at V and 2 bases at J, with 13 bases in the middle. Germline V gene sequence: CDR1 SGHNT, CDR2 YENEEA. The CDR3 spans 14 residues. CDR3 amino acids: CASSPRDLAYEQYF. CDR3 DNA sequence: TGTGCCAGCAGCCCACGGGACTTAGCCTACGAGCAGTACTTC.

This clone was observed a few times. The rearrangement joins TRBV9 to TRBJ2-1; D is tentatively TRBD1 or TRBD2 (5 bases each). CDR3 length equals 16 residues. V was shortened by 0 bases and J by 0 bases, with 10 bases between the two germline ends. In germline, CDR1 is SGDLS, CDR2 YYNGEE. DNA of the CDR3: TGTGCCAGCAGCGTAGAGGGACGGCTCTCCTACAATGAGCAGTTCTTC. Amino acids: CASSVEGRLSYNEQFF.